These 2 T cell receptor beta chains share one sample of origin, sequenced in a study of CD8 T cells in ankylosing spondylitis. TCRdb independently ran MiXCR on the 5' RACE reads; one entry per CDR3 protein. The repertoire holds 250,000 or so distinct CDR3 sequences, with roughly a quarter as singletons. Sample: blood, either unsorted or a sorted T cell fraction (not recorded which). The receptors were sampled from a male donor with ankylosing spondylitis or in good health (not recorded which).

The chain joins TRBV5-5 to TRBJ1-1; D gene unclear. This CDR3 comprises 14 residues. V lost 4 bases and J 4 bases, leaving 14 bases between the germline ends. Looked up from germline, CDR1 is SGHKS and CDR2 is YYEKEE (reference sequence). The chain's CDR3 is CASSLYLEVTEAFF. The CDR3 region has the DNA TGTGCCAGCAGCCTCTACCTGGAAGTCACTGAAGCTTTCTTT.

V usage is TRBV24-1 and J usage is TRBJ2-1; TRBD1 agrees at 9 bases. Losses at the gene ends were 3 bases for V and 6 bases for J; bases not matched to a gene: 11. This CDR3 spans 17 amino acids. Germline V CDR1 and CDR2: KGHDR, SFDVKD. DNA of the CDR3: TGTGCCACCAGTGATCTATCGGGGACAGGGCCGATCAATGAGCAGTTCTTC. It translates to CATSDLSGTGPINEQFF.